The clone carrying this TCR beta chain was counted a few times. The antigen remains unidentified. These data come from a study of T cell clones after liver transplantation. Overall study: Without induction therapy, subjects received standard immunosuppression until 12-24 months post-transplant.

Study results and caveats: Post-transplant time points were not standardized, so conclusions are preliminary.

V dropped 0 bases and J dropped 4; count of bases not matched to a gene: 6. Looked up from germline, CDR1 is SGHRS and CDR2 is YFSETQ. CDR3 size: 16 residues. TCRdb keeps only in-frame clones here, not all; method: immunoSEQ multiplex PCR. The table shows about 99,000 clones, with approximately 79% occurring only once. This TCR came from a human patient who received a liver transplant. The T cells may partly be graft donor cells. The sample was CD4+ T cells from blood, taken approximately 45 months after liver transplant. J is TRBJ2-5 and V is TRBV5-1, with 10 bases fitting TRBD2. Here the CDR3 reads CASSLGAAGGRETQYF. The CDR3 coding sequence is TGCGCCAGCAGCTTGGGAGCAGCGGGGGGGCGAGAGACCCAGTACTTC.